The 3 T cell receptor beta chains below were found in one sample sequenced in a study of Ad26.COV2.S vaccination and SARS-CoV-2 variants. Treatment in this sample: 15 to 20 received Ad26.COV2.S at low or high dose, single or two shots; 5 received placebo; per-sample allocation not given. Samples came from day 63 after the first vaccine or placebo injection. TCRdb's copy holds only in-frame clones and misses some; the assay was immunoSEQ multiplex PCR. Altogether 350,000 to 400,000 clones are present, 88% being singletons, with the ten largest covering 3.5%. Sequenced material: peripheral blood, taken in a trial of Ad26.COV2.S vaccine versus placebo. These TCRs come from a person between 18 and 59 years old who received the Ad26.COV2.S COVID-19 vaccine or a placebo.

This clone came up once. CDR3 residues: CASSLYGGTGRGYTF. The CDR3 DNA reads as TGTGCCAGCAGTTTATATGGGGGAACAGGGAGAGGCTACACCTTC. This chain connects TRBV27 to TRBJ1-2; a possible D gene is TRBD1 (6 bases). V lost 1 base and J 8 bases, leaving 17 bases between the germline ends. The CDR3 spans 15 residues. Germline loops: CDR1 MNHEY, CDR2 SMNVEV (reference sequence).

The chain has TRBV2 and TRBJ1-4, with a tentative D call TRBD1 (5 bases). The CDR3 is 14 residues long. Germline V gene sequence: CDR1 SNHLY, CDR2 FYNNEI. Trimming removed 2 bases from V and 5 bases from J, with 9 bases in between. The CDR3 nucleotides are TGTGCCAGCAGTGAACTTCGGGGCAATGAAAAACTGTTTTTT. This sequence encodes CASSELRGNEKLFF.

The chain uses TRBV12-3 or TRBV12-4 and TRBJ2-1, with no clear D. This CDR3 spans 12 amino acids. Deletions cut 6 bases from V and 8 bases from J, with 11 bases between. In DNA, the CDR3 is TGTGCCAGCAGCCCCTCCCCGCATGAGCAGTTCTTC. It yields the protein CASSPSPHEQFF.